The clone carrying this T cell receptor beta chain was recorded only once. Antigen unknown. These data belong to a study of T cells in localized non-small cell lung cancer. Points from the study as a whole: Heterogeneity cannot be ruled out, as sequencing used one tumor region only.

Data came from immunoSEQ multiplex PCR; TCRdb stores just in-frame clones and leaves some out. The data hold some 52,000 clones, with just over 85% observed a single time. The germline CDR1 and CDR2 sequences are SGHVS and FNYEAQ. Trimming removed 6 bases from V and 7 bases from J; junction bases left unmatched: 8. The CDR3 contains 13 residues. This receptor was identified in a male donor aged 60 or over with stage III squamous cell lung carcinoma. Source: peripheral blood, taken before any cancer treatment. The V gene is TRBV7-6, the J gene TRBJ1-2; 7 positions agree with TRBD1. CDR3 sequence (DNA): TGTGCCAGCAGTCGACCCCGGGACAGTGGCTACACCTTC. Amino acids: CASSRPRDSGYTF.